The 9 T cell receptor beta chains below all came from one sample that was sequenced in a study of OX40 agonist ivuxolimab in advanced cancers. Clones were sequenced by immunoSEQ multiplex PCR, and TCRdb holds only the in-frame ones, with some missing. The table lists about 78,000 clones, about four fifths of them singletons. Sequencing used CD4+ or CD8+ T cells sorted from blood, obtained in a trial of the OX40 agonist ivuxolimab. The source is an adult with an advanced solid tumor such as melanoma, head and neck, liver or kidney cancer.

The chain links TRBV7-9 to TRBJ1-1; D unclear. Germline V lookup: CDR1 SEHNR, CDR2 FQNEAQ (reference sequence). The CDR3 length is 14 residues. V dropped 5 bases and J dropped 0 bases, with 10 bases sitting between them. CDR3 DNA sequence: TGTGCCAGCAGCGGTGGACTGTTGAACACTGAAGCTTTCTTT. Encoded protein: CASSGGLLNTEAFF. The full variable domain, with the rest looked up from reference TRBV7-9 and TRBJ1-1, is DTGVSQNPRHKITKRGQNVTFRCDPISEHNRLYWYRQTLGQGPEFLTYFQNEAQLEKSRLLSDRFSAERPKGSFSTLEIQRTEQGDSAMYLCASSGGLLNTEAFFGQGTRLTVV.

The chain uses TRBV9 and TRBJ1-2; no reliable D call. Trimming removed 1 base from V and 2 bases from J, with 9 bases in between. The CDR3 has 14 residues. CDR1 is SGDLS, CDR2 YYNGEE, per germline. The CDR3 DNA follows: TGTGCCAGCAGCGTAACATCGGGGAACTATGGCTACACCTTC. Residues: CASSVTSGNYGYTF. Together with reference TRBV9 and TRBJ1-2, the CDR3 gives the full variable domain: DSGVTQTPKHLITATGQRVTLRCSPRSGDLSVYWYQQSLDQGLQFLIQYYNGEERAKGNILERFSAQQFPDLHSELNLSSLELGDSALYFCASSVTSGNYGYTFGSGTRLTVV.

The V and J genes are TRBV2 and TRBJ2-1; 13 bases are shared with TRBD2. The V gene end was trimmed by 5 bases and the J gene end by 9 bases; junction bases not matched to a gene: 7. CDR3 length: 15 residues. CDR1 and CDR2 (germline): SNHLY, FYNNEI. DNA for the CDR3: TGTGCCAGCAGTCCGACTAGCGGGGGGCCCTCTGAGCAGTTCTTC. Protein product: CASSPTSGGPSEQFF.

The chain couples TRBV18 to TRBJ2-5, with D possibly matching TRBD2 (6 bases). The J call is doubtful: the DNA matches TRBJ2-7 better. Per germline, CDR1 KGHSH and CDR2 LQKENI. This CDR3 region has 15 residues. CDR3 loop: CASSRTQDGGYEQYF. As DNA, the CDR3 is TGTGCCAGCTCTCGCACCCAGGACGGGGGCTACGAGCAGTACTTC.

The chain joins TRBV6-6 to TRBJ2-7, with 7 bases matching TRBD1. With 0 bases clipped from V and 7 bases from J, the junction kept 12 bases outside the gene matches. Germline loops: CDR1 MNHNY, CDR2 SVGAGI (reference sequence). This CDR3 comprises 16 residues. CDR3 residues: CASSYSSPGTAREQYF. The CDR3 bases are TGTGCCAGCAGTTACTCCTCCCCAGGGACAGCTCGTGAGCAGTACTTC.

This clone was observed a single time. The V call is TRBV11-2, the J call TRBJ2-1; no reliable D call. V was clipped by 5 bases and J by 5 bases, with 13 bases between them. Germline V gives CDR1 SGHAT, CDR2 FQNNGV. The CDR3 length is 14 residues. CDR3 bases: TGTGCCAGCAGCCTCCCAGCCCCGCACAATGAGCAGTTCTTC. Translated: CASSLPAPHNEQFF.

The V and J genes are TRBV5-6 and TRBJ1-4; D is undetermined. Trimming left V 1 base short and J 7 bases short, with 14 bases between. The CDR3 totals 15 residues. Germline loops: CDR1 SGHDT, CDR2 YYEEEE. Written as DNA, the CDR3 is TGTGCCAGCAGCTTGTTAATGGAACTAGGTGAAAAACTGTTTTTT. Translating gives CASSLLMELGEKLFF.

J is TRBJ2-3 and V is TRBV15; unclear D gene. Trimming stripped 0 bases from V and 0 bases from J, with 4 bases between. Germline lookup yields CDR1 LNHNV and CDR2 YYDKDF (reference sequence). The CDR3 consists of 14 residues. This CDR3 reads CATSRERSTDTQYF. Here the CDR3 DNA reads TGTGCCACCAGCAGAGAACGGAGCACAGATACGCAGTATTTT.

This clone was seen once. For the CDR3, the DNA is TGTGCCAGCAGTGAATCCCCCGGGAGTGCCACCATATATTTT. Residues: CASSESPGSATIYF. The chain employs TRBV6-1 and TRBJ1-3; D unresolved. The germline V gene encodes CDR1 MNHNS and CDR2 SASEGT. Trimming took 2 bases from V and 9 from J, leaving 14 bases between them. This CDR3 region has 14 residues.